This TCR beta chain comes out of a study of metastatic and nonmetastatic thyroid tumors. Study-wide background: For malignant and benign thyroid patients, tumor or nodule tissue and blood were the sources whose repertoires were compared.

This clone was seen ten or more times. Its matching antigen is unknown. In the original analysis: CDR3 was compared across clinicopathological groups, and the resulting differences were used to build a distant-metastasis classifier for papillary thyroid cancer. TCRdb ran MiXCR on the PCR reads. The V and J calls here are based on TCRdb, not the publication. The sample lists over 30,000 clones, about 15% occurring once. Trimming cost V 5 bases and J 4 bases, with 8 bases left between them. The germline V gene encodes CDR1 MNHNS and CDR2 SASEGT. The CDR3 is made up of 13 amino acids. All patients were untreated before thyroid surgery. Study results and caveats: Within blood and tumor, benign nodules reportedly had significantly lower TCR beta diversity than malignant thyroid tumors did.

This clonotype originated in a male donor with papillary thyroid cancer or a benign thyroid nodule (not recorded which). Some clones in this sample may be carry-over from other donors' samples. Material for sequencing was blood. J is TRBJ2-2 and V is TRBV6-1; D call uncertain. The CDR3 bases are TGTGCCAGCAGTAAACCTAGCACCGGGGAGCTGTTTTTT. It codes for CASSKPSTGELFF.